This T cell receptor (beta chain) was found in a study of T cell responses to AZD1222 COVID-19 vaccine. Findings and caveats of the study: In the spike-specific TCR repertoire, nearly half reportedly target unmutated variant regions. Spike as a whole was targeted by vaccine-associated CD4 TCRs, dominant at 160-218 and 743-854. Just a handful of people given AZD1222 tested seropositive at baseline.

The CDR3 totals 15 residues. TCRdb's copy holds only in-frame clones and misses some; the assay was immunoSEQ multiplex PCR. The table lists about 130,000 clones, about 89% of them singletons. On this clone: Its specificity is unknown.

Source: peripheral blood, taken on day 0 of AZD1222 vaccination. V is TRBV21-1 and J is TRBJ1-1. TRBV21-1 corresponds to a pseudogene. The sequence was obtained from an adult in good health. This CDR3 reads CASSKAREMNTEAFF. The CDR3 DNA reads TGTGCCAGCAGCAAAGCGAGGGAGATGAACACTGAAGCTTTCTTT.